This T cell receptor beta chain was retrieved from a study of cytomegalovirus exposure and HLA in healthy donors. PCR involved 60 Vbeta and 13 Jbeta primers. The protocol was immunoSEQ multiplex PCR, while the TCRdb copy is restricted to in-frame clones and leaves out a portion. This table has about 90,000 clones, 70% to 90% appearing once. The V and J ends lost 3 bases and 0 bases respectively, with 7 bases between them. The CDR3 length is 14 residues. The germline V gene has CDR1 SGHNT and CDR2 YYREEE (reference sequence). General observations from the study: As was reported, the HLA-A and HLA-B alleles of most subjects were accurately predicted from TCR beta sequences.

Details on this clone: What it binds is unknown.

This TCR was sampled from a man younger than 35 in good health and CMV-seronegative. The chain recombines TRBV5-4 with TRBJ1-5, with unresolved D. Sequencing was done on a sample of PBMCs. The CDR3 reads CASSSWASNQPQHF. Here the CDR3 DNA reads TGTGCCAGCAGCTCCTGGGCTAGCAATCAGCCCCAGCATTTT.